This is a list of T cell receptor beta chains from one sample in a study of blood T cells in healthy people across ages. One entry per CDR3 protein, called by TCRdb with MiXCR from the 5' RACE reads. Of fewer than 950,000 distinct CDR3 sequences listed, 35% to 40% are singletons. The specimen sequenced was blood. The receptors here all came from a man younger than 30 in good health. Both conserved end residues are part of each CDR3. A D gene is named only where the DNA matches it firmly. For some rows the clone size is stated as once, few or many, or as a class when expanded; others skip it.

v_gene	abundance	d_gene	j_gene	CDR3aa	CDR3nt
TRBV12-3/TRBV12-4	few	TRBD1	TRBJ1-1	CASRWDRERDMNTEAFF	TGTGCCAGCAGGTGGGACAGGGAAAGGGACATGAACACTGAAGCTTTCTTT
TRBV3-1	NA	TRBD1	TRBJ2-5	CASSRTGGRETQYF	TGTGCCAGCAGCCGAACAGGGGGTCGAGAGACCCAGTACTTC
TRBV30	NA	TRBD2	TRBJ2-3	CACPFFGSGGTDTQYF	TGTGCCTGCCCGTTTTTCGGGAGCGGGGGGACAGATACGCAGTATTTT
TRBV2	NA	TRBD1	TRBJ1-2	CASGTETRRTGGYTF	TGTGCCAGCGGGACAGAGACTCGTAGGACAGGAGGCTACACCTTC
TRBV30	NA	TRBD1	TRBJ2-7	CAWTTGGNYEQYF	TGTGCCTGGACTACAGGGGGGAACTACGAGCAGTACTTC
TRBV7-2	many	NA	TRBJ2-3	CASSLVHTSSDTQYF	TGTGCCAGCAGCTTAGTTCATACTAGCTCAGATACGCAGTATTTT
TRBV7-2	NA	TRBD2	TRBJ2-5	CASSEYGGGGETQYF	TGTGCCAGCAGCGAATATGGCGGGGGGGGAGAGACCCAGTACTTC
TRBV21-1	NA	NA	TRBJ2-7	CASSVSKQRLEVQFYEQYF	TGTGCCAGCAGCGTCTCGAAACAGCGGTTAGAGGTCCAATTCTACGAGCAGTACTTC
TRBV4-1	NA	NA	TRBJ2-1	CASSQGVGGISYNEQFF	TGCGCCAGCAGCCAAGGGGTGGGCGGTATCTCCTACAATGAGCAGTTCTTC
TRBV4-2	NA	NA	TRBJ2-5	CTSSQGTEGTQYF	TGTACCAGCAGCCAAGGGACCGAAGGAACGCAGTACTTC
TRBV6-2/TRBV6-3	NA	TRBD1	TRBJ1-5	CASSLGTGNMEPQHF	TGTGCCAGCAGTCTGGGGACAGGGAATATGGAGCCCCAGCATTTT
TRBV6-2/TRBV6-3	few	NA	TRBJ2-2	CASSLRLGENTGELFF	TGTGCCAGCAGTCTTCGACTAGGGGAAAACACCGGGGAGCTGTTTTTT
TRBV20-1	NA	NA	TRBJ1-1	CSAPRAGNTEAFF	TGCAGTGCTCCCAGGGCGGGGAACACTGAAGCTTTCTTT
TRBV6-6	NA	TRBD1	TRBJ2-5	CASRQRTGGVETQYF	TGTGCCAGCAGACAAAGGACAGGGGGCGTTGAGACCCAGTACTTC
TRBV20-1	NA	NA	TRBJ2-5	CSANRQTQETQYF	TGCAGTGCGAACAGGCAGACTCAAGAGACCCAGTACTTC
TRBV27	NA	TRBD1	TRBJ2-7	CASRTGEYNEQYF	TGTGCCAGCAGGACAGGGGAGTACAATGAGCAGTACTTC
TRBV7-9	once	NA	TRBJ2-2	CASSLEGSAGELFF	TGTGCCAGCAGCTTAGAAGGGTCGGCCGGGGAGCTGTTTTTT
TRBV7-2	NA	TRBD1	TRBJ2-1	CASSLDVGQGISDEQFF	TGTGCCAGCAGCTTAGACGTGGGACAGGGAATATCCGATGAGCAGTTCTTC